This passage covers 31 T cell receptor beta chains from one sample sequenced in a study of beta chain features in type 1 diabetes. Overall study results and limits: People with Type 1 diabetes carried modestly yet significantly shorter TCRB CDR3s in all four CD4+ subsets.

Isolated RNA was reverse transcribed in full, so expressed TCRB transcripts were sequenced. TCRdb keeps only in-frame clones here, not all; method: immunoSEQ multiplex PCR. The data hold some 160,000 clones, with around 8% observed a single time. No antigen has been identified for these receptors. Sequenced sample: central memory CD4+ T cells from blood. The receptors originated from a woman in her late teens or twenties with type 1 diabetes.

The sample holds a few counts of this clone. The chain has TRBV14 and TRBJ1-4, with 9 bases identical to TRBD1. Germline lookup yields CDR1 SGHDN and CDR2 FVKESK. This CDR3 has 18 residues. Unmatched junction bases numbered 10, after V lost 1 base and J lost 4 bases. CDR3 sequence (DNA): TGTGCCAGCAGCCAAGTGAAACCGACAGGGGGTCGTAATGAAAAACTGTTTTTT. Amino acids: CASSQVKPTGGRNEKLFF. Using reference TRBV14 and TRBJ1-4 for the parts outside the CDR3, the full variable domain is EAGVTQFPSHSVIEKGQTVTLRCDPISGHDNLYWYRRVMGKEIKFLLHFVKESKQDESGMPNNRFLAERTGGTYSTLKVQPAELEDSGVYFCASSQVKPTGGRNEKLFFGSGTQLSVL.

The chain links TRBV10-3 to TRBJ1-4, with D perhaps matching TRBD1 (5 bases). The germline CDR1 and CDR2 sequences are ENHRY and SYGVKD. This CDR3 comprises 13 residues. V gave up 3 bases and J gave up 8 bases, with 10 bases separating them. CDR3 sequence (DNA): TGTGCCATCAGTGACAGGGTTGGGGAAAAACTGTTTTTT. As protein: CAISDRVGEKLFF.

This clone was detected only a few times. The gene calls are TRBV9 and TRBJ2-7, with unresolved D. The length of the CDR3 is 15 residues. Germline lookup yields CDR1 SGDLS and CDR2 YYNGEE. The V end was cut by 0 bases, the J end by 2 bases, with 12 bases between. The CDR3 is CASSVGRPGPYEQYF. As DNA, the CDR3 is TGTGCCAGCAGCGTAGGCCGACCAGGCCCCTACGAGCAGTACTTC.

The V call is TRBV18, the J call TRBJ1-1, with TRBD1 as a possible D gene (5 bases). CDR1 is KGHSH and CDR2 is LQKENI in the germline V gene. The V end was cut by 6 bases, the J end by 3 bases, with 11 bases between. This CDR3 spans 13 amino acids. The CDR3 loop reads CASSPRVDTEAFF. CDR3 in DNA: TGTGCCAGCTCCCCCAGGGTAGACACTGAAGCTTTCTTT.

This clone was seen only a few times. The chain is built from TRBV10-3 and TRBJ2-7; D might be TRBD1 (6 bases). Germline V gene lookup returns CDR1 ENHRY and CDR2 SYGVKD. This CDR3 has 14 residues. Trimming left V 7 bases short and J 5 bases short, with 18 bases between. The CDR3 is CAITEQGIGHEQYF. The CDR3, as DNA: TGTGCCATCACCGAACAGGGAATTGGGCACGAGCAGTACTTC.

This clone occurred a few times. The chain couples TRBV15 to TRBJ2-7; 10 bases fit TRBD2. Germline V gives CDR1 LNHNV, CDR2 YYDKDF (reference sequence). With 8 bases clipped from V and 3 bases from J, the junction kept 7 bases outside the gene matches. This CDR3 is built from 14 residues. The DNA of the CDR3 is TGTGCCACCCGAGCGGGAGGGCCGAACTACGAGCAGTACTTC. This codes for CATRAGGPNYEQYF.

This chain uses TRBV5-4 with TRBJ2-2; no reliable D call. CDR1 is SGHNT and CDR2 is YYREEE in the germline V gene (reference sequence). V was trimmed by 0 bases and J by 3 bases, leaving 6 bases between them. The CDR3 covers 14 residues. As DNA, the CDR3 is TGTGCCAGCAGCTTGGGAGGAGACACCGGGGAGCTGTTTTTT. Protein: CASSLGGDTGELFF.

Turning to this clone: Distinct nucleotide sequences in the sample also encode this CDR3. This chain joins TRBV11-3 and TRBJ1-1, with 7 bases fitting TRBD1. The CDR3 consists of 14 residues. V gave up 3 bases and J gave up 2 bases; unmatched junction bases: 3. From germline, CDR1 is SGHNT and CDR2 YENEEA. CDR3 bases: TGTGCCAGCAGCTTGGGACAGACTAACACTGAAGCTTTCTTT. This sequence encodes CASSLGQTNTEAFF.

V usage is TRBV6-6 and J usage is TRBJ1-1, with 12 nucleotides matching TRBD1. V gave up 6 bases and J gave up 3 bases; unmatched junction bases: 8. The CDR3 is 16 residues long. Germline CDR1 MNHNY, CDR2 SVGAGI (reference sequence). The CDR3 spells CASRRGDRGRDTEAFF. DNA of the CDR3: TGTGCCAGCAGGAGAGGGGACAGGGGGCGCGACACTGAAGCTTTCTTT.

This clone came up a few times. This chain connects TRBV13 to TRBJ2-3; 13 nucleotides match TRBD2. CDR3 size: 16 residues. The junction had 3 bases not matched to a gene; V was cut back by 2 bases and J by 4 bases. CDR1 is PRHDT and CDR2 is FYEKMQ in the germline V gene (reference sequence). The CDR3 coding sequence is TGTGCCAGCAGCTTACCGACTAGCGGGAGGTCAGATACGCAGTATTTT. Protein product: CASSLPTSGRSDTQYF.

This clone has ten or more counts. CDR3 sequence reads: CASSLSGQGAYNEQFF. In DNA, the CDR3 is TGTGCCAGCAGCCTAAGCGGACAGGGGGCCTACAATGAGCAGTTCTTC. V gene TRBV14 combines with J gene TRBJ2-1, with 10 bases identical to TRBD1. The CDR3 covers 16 residues. Germline V gene data show CDR1 as SGHDN and CDR2 as FVKESK. J gave up 2 bases and V 4 bases, and 5 bases lay outside the gene matches.

The chain joins TRBV11-3 to TRBJ1-1; D is unclear. The CDR3 contains 13 residues. Germline V gene lookup returns CDR1 SGHNT and CDR2 YENEEA. V was trimmed by 4 bases and J by 10 bases, leaving 16 bases between them. The CDR3 here is CASSSREATGAFF. The CDR3 coding sequence is TGTGCCAGCAGCTCCCGTGAAGCGACGGGAGCTTTCTTT.

This sequence joins TRBV12-5 and TRBJ2-3; the match to TRBD2 covers 11 bases. CDR1 and CDR2 from the germline V gene are LGHNT and FRNRAP. The ends lost 5 bases at V and 4 bases at J; junction bases unmatched: 5. CDR3 length: 15 residues. The CDR3 nucleotides read TGTGCTAGTGGTCCTAGCGGGGGGAGGTCAGATACGCAGTATTTT. Its protein product is CASGPSGGRSDTQYF.

This clone has only a few counts. The chain joins TRBV2 to TRBJ2-3; perhaps TRBD2 as D (6 bases). The CDR3 runs 11 residues. Germline V gives CDR1 SNHLY, CDR2 FYNNEI. Trimming took 3 bases from V and 14 from J, leaving 12 bases between them. The CDR3, as DNA: TGTGCCAGCAGTGATACGTTCGGGGGGTATTTT. As protein: CASSDTFGGYF. Using reference TRBV2 and TRBJ2-3 for the parts outside the CDR3, the full variable domain is EPEVTQTPSHQVTQMGQEVILRCVPISNHLYFYWYRQILGQKVEFLVSFYNNEISEKSEIFDDQFSVERPDGSNFTLKIRSTKLEDSAMYFCASSDTFGGYFGPGTRLTVL.

This clone was recorded a few times. The chain carries TRBV10-3 and TRBJ1-2, with D possibly being TRBD1 (6 bases). Looked up from germline, CDR1 is ENHRY and CDR2 is SYGVKD. This CDR3 spans 14 amino acids. Trimming cost V 3 bases and J 6 bases, with 14 bases left between them. This chain's CDR3 is CAISEVGGADGYTF. DNA of the CDR3: TGTGCCATCAGTGAAGTTGGGGGGGCGGATGGCTACACCTTC.

The J gene is TRBJ1-1, the V gene TRBV14; 7 nucleotides match TRBD1. The V gene's germline CDR1 is SGHDN and CDR2 FVKESK. The CDR3 has 15 residues. Losses at the gene ends were 4 bases for V and 4 bases for J; bases not matched to a gene: 9. The CDR3 nucleotides are TGTGCCAGCAGCCCCCTTGGACAGGTGCCCACTGAAGCTTTCTTT. Translated: CASSPLGQVPTEAFF.

This clone was observed a few times. This chain links TRBV27 with TRBJ2-2; no reliable D call. V was cut by 3 bases and J by 1 base, with 6 bases left in between. CDR1 is MNHEY and CDR2 is SMNVEV in the germline V gene (reference sequence). This CDR3 comprises 14 residues. The CDR3: CASSFRQNTGELFF. The CDR3 coding sequence is TGTGCCAGCAGTTTTCGACAGAACACCGGGGAGCTGTTTTTT.

The sample holds a few counts of this clone. The rearrangement uses TRBV7-6 and TRBJ1-2, with D unclear. Germline CDR1 SGHVS, CDR2 FNYEAQ. This CDR3 has 13 residues. The ends were cut back, 5 bases at V and 5 bases at J, with 12 bases in the middle. The CDR3 here is CASSHAGFYGYTF. The CDR3 nucleotides read TGTGCCAGCAGCCATGCGGGCTTTTATGGCTACACCTTC.

This chain links TRBV4-2 with TRBJ2-3, with D perhaps matching TRBD1 (6 bases). Trimming removed 0 bases at V and 6 bases at J, with 19 bases between. CDR1 is LGHNA, CDR2 YNFKEQ, per germline. The CDR3 loop spans 17 amino acids. The CDR3 protein is CASSQDVASRGGDTQYF. In DNA form, the CDR3 reads TGTGCCAGCAGCCAAGATGTGGCTAGCAGGGGTGGGGATACGCAGTATTTT.

This chain connects TRBV15 to TRBJ1-3; D unclear. Trimming removed 3 bases from V and 0 bases from J, with 15 bases in between. The CDR3 runs 17 residues. CDR1 is LNHNV and CDR2 is YYDKDF in the germline V gene (reference sequence). The chain's CDR3 is CATSRPQRVSSGNTIYF. The CDR3 DNA is TGTGCCACCAGCAGGCCTCAGAGGGTTAGCTCTGGAAACACCATATATTTT.

A few counts support this clone. This chain uses TRBV6-5 with TRBJ2-7, with D maybe TRBD2 (5 bases). Trimming pared 6 bases from V and 2 bases from J, leaving 11 bases between. The CDR3 extends over 13 amino acids. The V gene's germline CDR1 is MNHEY and CDR2 SVGAGI. As DNA, the CDR3 is TGTGCCAGCAGGAAAGGACTCACCTACGAGCAGTACTTC. Translating it yields CASRKGLTYEQYF.

This clone was recorded a few times. V and J are TRBV6-8 and TRBJ2-7; no reliable D call. V lost 11 bases to trimming and J lost 3 bases, with 11 bases between them. The germline V gene encodes CDR1 MNHGY and CDR2 SAAAGT. This CDR3 region has 11 residues. The CDR3 sequence is CAGQVGYEQYF. In nucleotides, the CDR3 is TGTGCCGGGCAGGTAGGCTACGAGCAGTACTTC.

The gene calls are TRBV27 and TRBJ1-2, with 7 nucleotides matching TRBD1. The V gene's germline CDR1 is MNHEY and CDR2 SMNVEV (reference sequence). The CDR3 length is 13 residues. With 5 bases clipped from V and 2 bases from J, the junction kept 2 bases outside the gene matches. The CDR3 spells CASSTTGNYGYTF. The DNA for the CDR3 is TGTGCCAGCAGTACGACAGGGAACTATGGCTACACCTTC.

The chain couples TRBV7-9 to TRBJ2-5, with TRBD2 identical over 8 bases. In germline, CDR1 is SEHNR, CDR2 FQNEAQ (reference sequence). This CDR3 is built from 14 residues. Trimming at V came to 2 bases and at J to 5 bases, leaving 4 bases not matched to a gene. CDR3 nucleotide sequence: TGTGCCAGCAGCTTACAAGCGGGGGTGGAGACCCAGTACTTC. This gives the protein CASSLQAGVETQYF.

This chain's CDR3 is CASSQHKSGRTDGELFF. Written as DNA, the CDR3 is TGTGCCAGCAGCCAACATAAAAGCGGGAGAACGGACGGGGAGCTGTTTTTT. The gene calls are TRBV28 and TRBJ2-2; 8 bases agree with TRBD2. Germline V gene data show CDR1 as MDHEN and CDR2 as SYDVKM. CDR3 length equals 17 residues. V lost 6 bases, J lost 7 bases, and 16 bases stayed unmatched.

This clone came up many times. This rearrangement joins TRBV5-5 to TRBJ2-1; D is unresolved. The CDR3 contains 13 residues. Trimming removed 3 bases from V and 6 bases from J, with 10 bases in between. Germline assignment: CDR1 SGHKS and CDR2 YYEKEE (reference sequence). For the CDR3, the DNA is TGTGCCAGCAGCTCCCAGCCGGGCAATGAGCAGTTCTTC. Residues: CASSSQPGNEQFF.

This clone was found a few times. J is TRBJ2-1 and V is TRBV5-4, with D perhaps matching TRBD2 (5 bases). Germline values: CDR1 SGHNT, CDR2 YYREEE (reference sequence). Trimming removed 6 bases at V and 4 bases at J, with 8 bases between. The CDR3 sequence is 12 residues long. The CDR3 DNA is TGTGCCAGCACCACGGGATACAATGAGCAGTTCTTC. As protein: CASTTGYNEQFF.

The rearrangement links TRBV5-4 to TRBJ2-5, with 9 nucleotides matching TRBD2. The germline V gene encodes CDR1 SGHNT and CDR2 YYREEE (reference sequence). The CDR3 sequence is 19 residues long. V gave up 4 bases and J gave up 1 base; unmatched junction bases: 17. The CDR3 DNA sequence: TGTGCCAGCAGCCCGAAGGGACCGACAAGCGGGAGGCTCCAAGAGACCCAGTACTTC. Translated: CASSPKGPTSGRLQETQYF.

This clone was seen ten or more times. The chain uses TRBV30 and TRBJ2-7; 9 bases are a match to TRBD2. Per germline, CDR1 GTSNPN and CDR2 SVGIG (reference sequence). V lost 2 bases, J lost 5 bases, and 7 bases stayed unmatched. CDR3 size: 14 residues. Written as DNA, the CDR3 is TGTGCCTGGAGTTGGTCTAGCGGGACCCACGAGCAGTACTTC. Translated: CAWSWSSGTHEQYF.

In its sample, this clone was seen many times. This CDR3 is also generated by other DNA sequences in the sample. This chain uses TRBV9 with TRBJ2-5; 10 positions match TRBD2. CDR1 SGDLS and CDR2 YYNGEE come from the germline V gene. Unmatched junction bases numbered 6, after V lost 2 bases and J lost 5 bases. CDR3 length: 15 residues. CDR3 DNA sequence: TGTGCCAGCAGCGTCGGAGCGGGGGGGCCGGAGACCCAGTACTTC. Residues: CASSVGAGGPETQYF.

There are a few counts of this clone. The chain couples TRBV10-3 to TRBJ2-2, with D maybe TRBD2 (6 bases). V lost 6 bases to trimming and J lost 6 bases, with 11 bases between them. The CDR3 covers 13 residues. Germline values: CDR1 ENHRY, CDR2 SYGVKD. The CDR3, as DNA: TGTGCCATCAGCCCTGGAGGGTCCGGGGAGCTGTTTTTT. It codes for CAISPGGSGELFF.